The source of this TCR beta chain is a study of beta chain features in type 1 diabetes. Study outcomes and limitations: All four CD4+ subsets of Type 1 diabetes patients contained TCRB CDR3s that were moderately but significantly shorter.

The authors sorted CD4+ naive, central memory, regulatory and stem cell-like memory cells via CD45RO/CCR7/CD25/CD127/CD95/CD27. The investigators reverse transcribed all of the isolated RNA, so they sequenced expressed TCRB transcripts. The average output of naive, central memory and regulatory T cell samples was millions of reads. The data were produced by immunoSEQ multiplex PCR, yet TCRdb's version contains in-frame clones alone and is incomplete. The data contain 630,000 or so clones, around 15% of them singletons. The germline V gene has CDR1 SQVTM and CDR2 ANQGSEA. With 4 bases removed from V and 7 bases from J, the gap between germline ends came to 14 bases. CDR3 length: 13 amino acids. Notes on this clone: The antigen is not known.

The chain carries TRBV29-1 and TRBJ1-5, with D maybe TRBD1 (6 bases). The sequence was obtained from a man in his late teens or twenties with type 1 diabetes. The sequenced sample consisted of naive CD4+ T cells from blood. In nucleotides, the CDR3 is TGCAGCGTTGGGGCAGGGGTCGGCCAGCCCCAGCATTTT. Translating gives CSVGAGVGQPQHF.